The 3 T cell receptor beta chains below were found in one sample sequenced in a study of T-cell reconstitution after alpha-beta-depleted transplantation in children. Library preparation (for TCRbeta) was performed with unique molecular identifiers. TCRdb called the PCR reads again in MiXCR, with one record for every CDR3 protein. The sample records fewer than 130,000 distinct CDR3 sequences, under 13% being singletons. The input for sequencing was PBMCs from the stem cell graft donor, taken from the stem cell graft. The source of these receptors is a human donor who donated a stem cell graft to a child with acute lymphoblastic leukemia.

This clonotype was found many times. This chain joins TRBV25-1 and TRBJ1-6, with D perhaps TRBD1 (5 bases). The CDR3 spans 15 residues. V lost 2 bases and J 8 bases, leaving 13 bases between the germline ends. Per germline, CDR1 MGHDK and CDR2 SYGVNS. The CDR3 sequence is CASSEAGARDSPLHF. CDR3 DNA sequence: TGTGCCAGCAGTGAAGCCGGGGCCAGGGATTCACCCCTCCACTTT. The full variable domain, its missing parts supplied by reference TRBV25-1 and TRBJ1-6, is EADIYQTPRYLVIGTGKKITLECSQTMGHDKMYWYQQDPGMELHLIHYSYGVNSTEKGDLSSESTVSRIRTEHFPLTLESARPSHTSQYLCASSEAGARDSPLHFGNGTRLTVT.

The sample holds many counts of this clonotype. The J gene is TRBJ2-1, the V gene TRBV3-1, with TRBD2 matching over 11 bases. V gave up 6 bases and J gave up 3 bases; unmatched junction bases: 7. This CDR3 contains 16 residues. The germline V gene encodes CDR1 LGHDT and CDR2 YNNKEL (reference sequence). The CDR3 DNA follows: TGTGCCAGCAGGCCTAGCGGGAGGCTTTACTACAATGAGCAGTTCTTC. This codes for CASRPSGRLYYNEQFF.

This clonotype occurred many times. The rearrangement joins TRBV27 to TRBJ2-1; 8 bases are a match to TRBD2. CDR3 length: 15 residues. Per the germline V gene, CDR1 is MNHEY and CDR2 is SMNVEV (reference sequence). V lost 4 bases, J lost 1 base, and 3 bases stayed unmatched. The chain's CDR3 is CASSSGGPSYNEQFF. In nucleotides, the CDR3 is TGTGCCAGCAGTTCGGGAGGGCCGTCCTACAATGAGCAGTTCTTC.